The 27 T cell receptor beta chains listed next were all sequenced from one sample in a study of T cell responses to AZD1222 COVID-19 vaccine. The repertoire was sequenced with immunoSEQ multiplex PCR; TCRdb's copy has only in-frame clones and lacks some. The repertoire has about 150,000 clones, about nine tenths of them found once; the top ten carry about 6.5%. The source was peripheral blood, collected 28 days after the second AZD1222 dose. All receptors come from an adult who received the AZD1222 COVID-19 vaccine.

The chain uses TRBV28 and TRBJ2-3; the D is unclear. Trimming removed 3 bases from V and 5 bases from J, with 12 bases in between. Germline V gene sequence: CDR1 MDHEN, CDR2 SYDVKM. CDR3 length: 14 residues. The CDR3 DNA follows: TGTGCCAGCAGTTTGGGTAAGCAGCAAGATACGCAGTATTTT. Its translation: CASSLGKQQDTQYF.

The rearrangement joins TRBV3-1 (or the pseudogene TRBV3-2) to TRBJ1-6; 12 bases line up with TRBD1. Germline assignment: CDR1 LGHDT and CDR2 YNNKEL (reference sequence). Trimming took 4 bases from V and 13 from J; bases not matched to a gene: 11. CDR3 length: 16 amino acids. This CDR3 is CASSPSVGTGGIPLHF. CDR3 in DNA: TGTGCCAGCAGCCCTTCAGTTGGGACAGGGGGCATCCCCCTCCACTTT.

The chain uses TRBV7-3 and TRBJ2-7; TRBD2 matches 12 bases. The V gene end was trimmed by 5 bases and the J gene end by 1 base; junction bases not matched to a gene: 3. The CDR3 contains 15 residues. CDR1 and CDR2 (germline): SGHTA, FQGTGA. This CDR3 reads CASSLGTSGSYEQYF. DNA for the CDR3: TGTGCCAGCAGCCTCGGGACTAGCGGGTCCTACGAGCAGTACTTC.

The J gene is TRBJ1-1, the V gene TRBV7-9; D gene ambiguous. Trimming pared 5 bases from V and 2 bases from J, leaving 9 bases between. This CDR3 is built from 13 residues. Germline V gene sequence: CDR1 SEHNR, CDR2 FQNEAQ (reference sequence). The chain's CDR3 is CASSSPGNTEAFF. CDR3 DNA: TGTGCCAGCAGCAGCCCCGGAAACACTGAAGCTTTCTTT.

A note on this clone: Other DNA sequences in this specimen translate into the identical CDR3. V and J are TRBV10-3 and TRBJ2-7, with D unclear. The CDR3 spans 13 residues. The germline gives CDR1 ENHRY, CDR2 SYGVKD. V dropped 4 bases and J dropped 4 bases, with 11 bases sitting between them. This CDR3 reads CAISATIGYEQYF. The CDR3 coding sequence is TGTGCCATCAGTGCAACAATTGGGTACGAGCAGTACTTC.

The chain couples TRBV7-2 to TRBJ2-1; D assignment may be TRBD1 or TRBD2 (5 bases each). The CDR3 contains 16 residues. Between the trimmed V and J ends, which lost 0 bases and 4 bases, there was a span of 13 bases. The V gene's germline CDR1 is SGHTA and CDR2 FQGNSA. CDR3: CASSLAGATGYNEQFF. DNA for the CDR3: TGTGCCAGCAGCTTAGCAGGGGCTACGGGGTACAATGAGCAGTTCTTC.

The V call is TRBV6-5, the J call TRBJ2-5; 8 positions match TRBD1. This CDR3 contains 13 residues. V gave up 6 bases and J gave up 3 bases; unmatched junction bases: 3. The germline CDR1 and CDR2 sequences are MNHEY and SVGAGI. This CDR3 reads CASSQGAKETQYF. Written as DNA, the CDR3 is TGTGCCAGCAGCCAGGGGGCAAAAGAGACCCAGTACTTC.

This clone was found once. This chain connects TRBV7-9 to TRBJ1-2; 9 bases map to TRBD1. Germline V gene sequence: CDR1 SEHNR, CDR2 FQNEAQ (reference sequence). The CDR3 spans 15 residues. V shed 5 bases and J 8 bases; nucleotides not matched to a gene: 12. CDR3 residues: CASSKDRGDLGGYTF. CDR3 nucleotides: TGTGCCAGCAGCAAGGACAGGGGAGATTTAGGAGGCTACACCTTC.

The chain employs TRBV12-3 or TRBV12-4 and TRBJ1-2, with D unclear. The CDR3 extends over 12 amino acids. V was cut by 6 bases and J by 5 bases, with 10 bases left in between. The CDR3 reads CASRKPSYGYTF. CDR3 nucleotides: TGTGCCAGCAGGAAACCAAGTTATGGCTACACCTTC.

The CDR3 DNA reads as TGTGCCATCAGTGAGTCCATGCCAGCGGCGACCCAGTACTTC. This sequence encodes CAISESMPAATQYF. The chain recombines TRBV10-3 with TRBJ2-5, with D possibly TRBD2 on 5 matching bases. Trimming shortened V by 0 bases and J by 7 bases, and 12 bases separated the two germline ends. The CDR3 runs 14 residues. In germline, CDR1 is ENHRY, CDR2 SYGVKD.

V gene TRBV12-3 or TRBV12-4 combines with J gene TRBJ2-7; 8 positions agree with TRBD1. This CDR3 has 13 amino acids. The V and J ends lost 3 bases and 4 bases, in that order; junction bases with no gene match: 2. CDR3 bases: TGTGCCAGCAGTTTCAGGGGGCGATACGAGCAGTACTTC. This sequence encodes CASSFRGRYEQYF.

The chain has TRBV6-5 and TRBJ1-2; no reliable D call. The germline V gene has CDR1 MNHEY and CDR2 SVGAGI. There are 14 residues in the CDR3. The V and J ends lost 1 base and 2 bases respectively, with 8 bases between them. This CDR3 is CASSYYAGNYGYTF. CDR3 in DNA: TGTGCCAGCAGTTACTACGCGGGGAACTATGGCTACACCTTC.

The chain joins TRBV28 to TRBJ2-1, with D perhaps matching TRBD1 (7 bases). Trimming left V 5 bases short and J 8 bases short, with 28 bases between. The CDR3 consists of 18 residues. Germline V gives CDR1 MDHEN, CDR2 SYDVKM. As DNA, the CDR3 is TGTGCCAGCAGTCAACAAGAAACGGCCACAGGGGAGGAGGATGAGCAGTTCTTC. Its protein product is CASSQQETATGEEDEQFF.

V is TRBV28 and J is TRBJ2-1; possible D gene TRBD2, 5 bases. Germline loops: CDR1 MDHEN, CDR2 SYDVKM. Trimming shortened V by 4 bases and J by 0 bases, and 13 bases separated the two germline ends. The CDR3 spans 16 residues. The CDR3 is CASSSGGRPSYNEQFF. In DNA, the CDR3 is TGTGCCAGCAGTTCAGGAGGAAGGCCCTCCTACAATGAGCAGTTCTTC.

This chain links TRBV10-3 with TRBJ1-5, with a tentative D call TRBD1 (6 bases). The V gene's germline CDR1 is ENHRY and CDR2 SYGVKD. The V gene lost 6 bases and the J gene lost 5 bases, with 14 bases spanning the gap. This CDR3 comprises 14 residues. CDR3 nucleotide sequence: TGTGCCATCAGCAATCAGGGGTTGGATCAGCCCCAGCATTTT. It is translated as CAISNQGLDQPQHF.

This clone appeared once. The chain couples TRBV28 to TRBJ1-6; D is uncertain. In germline, CDR1 is MDHEN, CDR2 SYDVKM. CDR3 size: 11 residues. With 4 bases removed from V and 8 bases from J, the gap between germline ends came to 3 bases. CDR3 bases: TGTGCCAGCAGTTACGATTCACCCCTCCACTTT. Protein sequence: CASSYDSPLHF.

This clone was detected only a few times. The chain carries TRBV19 and TRBJ1-2, with no clear D. The V and J ends lost 10 bases and 3 bases respectively, with 18 bases between them. The CDR3 has 14 residues. Germline V gene lookup returns CDR1 LNHDA and CDR2 SQIVND (reference sequence). The CDR3 DNA is TGTGCCACGAGTACTGCTCGGAGTGACTATGGCTACACCTTC. It specifies CATSTARSDYGYTF.

Notes on this clone: At one end the junction does not follow the germline gene, possibly because of a read error. The chain recombines TRBV3-1 (or the pseudogene TRBV3-2) with TRBJ1-4; TRBD1 might be the D (6 bases). Germline V gene data show CDR1 as LGHDT and CDR2 as YNNKEL (reference sequence). This CDR3 region has 18 residues. CDR3 sequence: CASSRAGTKIQLNENLFF. Here the CDR3 DNA reads TGTGCCAGCAGCCGGGCCGGGACAAAGATACAGCTTAATGAAAACCTGTTTTTT.

There are a few counts of this clone. This chain uses TRBV21-1 with TRBJ2-1; TRBD2 is taken as the D call from the table, unchecked against the DNA. TRBV21-1 is deemed a pseudogene. The CDR3 totals 15 residues. CDR3 region: CASSNGGRSYNEQFF. CDR3 nucleotide sequence: TGTGCCAGCAGCAACGGCGGGAGATCCTACAATGAGCAGTTCTTC.

The gene calls are TRBV28 and TRBJ2-7, with 8 bases matching TRBD2. Per germline, CDR1 MDHEN and CDR2 SYDVKM. The CDR3 runs 15 residues. V shed 2 bases and J 1 base; nucleotides not matched to a gene: 4. In DNA, the CDR3 is TGTGCCAGCAGTTTACTGGTAGCGGGATCCTACGAGCAGTACTTC. Translated, it gives CASSLLVAGSYEQYF.

This chain uses TRBV6-2 or TRBV6-3 with TRBJ1-1; D call uncertain. The CDR3 runs 13 residues. Germline assignment: CDR1 MNHEY and CDR2 SVGEGT. V was clipped by 1 base and J by 1 base, with 4 bases between them. The CDR3 here is CASSYWENTEAFF. The CDR3 bases are TGTGCCAGCAGTTACTGGGAGAACACTGAAGCTTTCTTT.

The count of this clone is one. The chain recombines TRBV6-5 with TRBJ2-7, with 7 bases matching TRBD1. The V segment lost 2 bases and the J segment 2 bases; nucleotides outside the gene matches: 6. The germline V gene has CDR1 MNHEY and CDR2 SVGAGI. The CDR3 sequence is 15 residues long. The CDR3 sequence: CASSYNTGTAYEQYF. In nucleotides, the CDR3 is TGTGCCAGCAGTTACAATACCGGGACAGCCTACGAGCAGTACTTC.

The chain combines TRBV6-5 with TRBJ1-2, with D perhaps TRBD1 (5 bases). V was clipped by 2 bases and J by 8 bases, with 21 bases between them. The CDR3 covers 16 residues. Germline CDR1 and CDR2: MNHEY and SVGAGI. The CDR3 here is CASSYGDRTGSGGYTF. The CDR3 DNA follows: TGTGCCAGCAGTTACGGGGACCGAACAGGTTCGGGAGGCTACACCTTC.

This chain joins TRBV9 and TRBJ2-2, with 9 bases lining up with TRBD1. Looked up from germline, CDR1 is SGDLS and CDR2 is YYNGEE. The CDR3 extends over 16 amino acids. Trimming at V came to 3 bases and at J to 5 bases, leaving 8 bases not matched to a gene. For the CDR3, the DNA is TGTGCCAGCAGCGCCCTAGACAGGGGGACAACCGGGGAGCTGTTTTTT. Its translation: CASSALDRGTTGELFF.

The chain carries TRBV30 and TRBJ1-1, with TRBD1 identical over 7 bases. Germline CDR1 reads GTSNPN; CDR2 reads SVGIG (reference sequence). The CDR3 is 13 amino acids. Trimming at V came to 2 bases and at J to 4 bases, leaving 4 bases not matched to a gene. Here the CDR3 reads CAWSRQGPTEAFF. Written as DNA, the CDR3 is TGTGCCTGGAGTCGACAGGGCCCCACTGAAGCTTTCTTT.

The chain's CDR3 is CASSLGGGVDTQYF. CDR3 in DNA: TGTGCCAGCAGCCTGGGAGGGGGTGTGGATACGCAGTATTTT. The chain has TRBV6-2 or TRBV6-3 and TRBJ2-3, with D tentatively TRBD2 (7 bases). CDR1 and CDR2 from the germline V gene are MNHEY and SVGEGT. V was clipped by 6 bases and J by 6 bases, with 16 bases between them. The CDR3 spans 14 residues.

The V gene is TRBV7-7, the J gene TRBJ2-2, with D hard to call. Germline loops: CDR1 SSHAT, CDR2 FNYEAQ (reference sequence). Deletions cut 1 base from V and 1 base from J, with 10 bases between. This CDR3 is built from 16 residues. Here the CDR3 DNA reads TGTGCCAGCAGCTTAGTTTTCGCAGGGAACACCGGGGAGCTGTTTTTT. Translated: CASSLVFAGNTGELFF.